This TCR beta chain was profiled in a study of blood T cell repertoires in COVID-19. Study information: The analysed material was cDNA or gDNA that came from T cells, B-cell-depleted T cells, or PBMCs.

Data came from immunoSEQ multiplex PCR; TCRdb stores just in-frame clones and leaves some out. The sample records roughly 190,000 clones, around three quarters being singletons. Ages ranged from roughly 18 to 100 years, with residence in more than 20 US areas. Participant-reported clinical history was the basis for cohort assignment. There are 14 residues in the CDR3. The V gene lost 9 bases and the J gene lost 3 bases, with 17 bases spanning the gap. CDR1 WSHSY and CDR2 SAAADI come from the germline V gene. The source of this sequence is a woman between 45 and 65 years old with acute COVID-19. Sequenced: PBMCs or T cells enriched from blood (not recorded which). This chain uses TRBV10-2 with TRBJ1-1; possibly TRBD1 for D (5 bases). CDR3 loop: CARDFLKGDTEAFF. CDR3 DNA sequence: TGCGCCAGAGACTTCTTAAAAGGGGACACTGAAGCTTTCTTT.